At least ten counts were recorded for the clone carrying this TCR beta chain. The data originate from a study of response to subunit inactivated influenza vaccine. TCRdb used MiXCR to reprocess the RT-PCR reads, holding one entry per CDR3 protein. The sample consists of about 570,000 distinct CDR3 sequences, around 11% of them appearing once. The CDR3 has 16 amino acids. Germline assignment: CDR1 MNHEY and CDR2 SVGEGT. Trimming cost V 6 bases and J 0 bases, with 18 bases left between them. The same data also contributed to another study, on T cells expressing NK-cell markers. That paper notes: The TCR beta cDNA came from 5'RACE template switching with UMIs. Within several experiments, an anti-gamma-delta TCR antibody kept the sorting limited to alpha-beta TCR T cells.

V gene TRBV6-2 or TRBV6-3 combines with J gene TRBJ2-7, with D tentatively TRBD1 (6 bases). The sequence came from a man aged 50-59 years who received an inactivated influenza vaccine. Source: PBMCs from blood, taken on the day of vaccination. This CDR3 reads CASSNGQLASSYEQYF. CDR3 in DNA: TGTGCCAGCAGCAACGGACAGCTTGCTAGCTCCTACGAGCAGTACTTC.